This TCR beta chain was recovered during a study of blood T cell repertoires in COVID-19 (TCRdb year 2020). About the full investigation: The collaborator samples originated in the United States, Italy and Spain and spanned the acute and convalescent phases of COVID-19. The material from the prospective study consisted of cDNA or gDNA derived from T cells, B-cell-depleted T cells, or PBMCs. Deeply sampled blood TCRbeta repertoires from subjects exposed to, actively infected with, or recovered from COVID-19 were included in the dataset. The repertoires were released in a freely available public database intended as a resource for research on the immune response to SARS-CoV-2. Samples were obtained from the ongoing ImmuneRACE study (first 160 participants) and from approximately 1,200 subjects provided by 6 global collaborators. Sample metadata almost always included a de-identified subject ID, COVID-19 status, age in years and sex. Where HLA class I and class II types were available, the types were taken from metadata supplied by the sample provider, not from assay-based typing.

The immunoSEQ Assay, a bias-controlled multiplex PCR, was used to amplify TCRbeta CDR3 regions from genomic DNA. In the original analysis: Nucleated cell counts per sample were estimated from amplification of reference gene primers within the assay. To quantify the absolute abundance of each unique TCRbeta CDR3 rearrangement, sequence reads were collapsed and filtered. For each sample, productive Simpson clonality was calculated as the square root of Simpson's diversity index across productive rearrangements. The source is immuneACCESS, and TCRdb retained only in-frame sequences with V and J called. Part of the clones is not carried over; for the studies checked, unresolved V genes explain less than half of this, and the remainder is unexplained. Clone size and the V and J calls come from that table; the DNA yielded D and trimming. This sample has 100,000 or so clones in its table, and more than 70% of those were observed once. The ten largest account for over 10% of the sample.

Compared with germline, V lacks 4 bases and J lacks 6 bases; bases without a gene match: 7. CDR3 length: 16 amino acids, cysteine to phenylalanine. The DNA shown is the 48-base CDR3, in frame from base 1. The germline V gene yields SGHTA for CDR1 and FQGNSA for CDR2. The paper's findings and limits, for the study overall: How much clinical and demographic metadata was included differed by source and by participant, and the metadata was provided uncurated.

With respect to this clone: Its antigen is unknown. No qualities accompany the bases; no much larger clone lies one base away.

The collaborating institutions used their own protocols to collect whole blood in K2EDTA tubes. For TCRbeta analysis, collaborators shipped samples in one of three forms: frozen whole blood, isolated PBMCs, or DNA extracted from either of those sample types. The chain employs TRBV7-2 and TRBJ2-2, and 11 junctional nucleotides match TRBD2. Sequencing was carried out using peripheral blood. The receptor was isolated from a human donor in a cohort sampled during active COVID-19. The CDR3 region reads CASSSRLAGISGELFF. The DNA reads as follows: TGTGCCAGCAGCTCAAGACTAGCGGGGATTTCCGGGGAGCTGTTTTTT.